This passage covers 27 T cell receptor beta chains from one sample sequenced in a study of blood T cells in healthy people across ages. The use of a sample-barcoded 5' primer and a J-beta primer mix characterized a second PCR of 7 to 11 cycles. TCRdb ran MiXCR on the 5' RACE reads and lists one entry per CDR3 protein. The sample consists of just over 800,000 distinct CDR3 sequences, 62% of them appearing once. Sequences were obtained from blood. The source is a man between 25 and 39 years old in good health.

The chain links TRBV7-3 to TRBJ2-1; weak D call: TRBD2 (6 bases). V gave up 2 bases and J gave up 8 bases, with 19 bases separating them. Germline CDR1 is SGHTA and CDR2 is FQGTGA. The CDR3 has 16 amino acids. CDR3 DNA sequence: TGTGCCAGCAGCTTAGCATTCACTAGCTGGGGCCATGAGCAGTTCTTC. The encoded protein is CASSLAFTSWGHEQFF.

The CDR3 sequence: CASEREYQETQYF. In nucleotides, the CDR3 is TGTGCCAGCGAACGGGAGTACCAAGAGACCCAGTACTTC. The chain combines TRBV2 with TRBJ2-5, with D tentatively TRBD2 (6 bases). Germline V gene sequence: CDR1 SNHLY, CDR2 FYNNEI. CDR3 length: 13 residues. V gave up 8 bases and J gave up 0 bases, with 10 bases separating them. The full variable domain, its missing parts supplied by reference TRBV2 and TRBJ2-5, is EPEVTQTPSHQVTQMGQEVILRCVPISNHLYFYWYRQILGQKVEFLVSFYNNEISEKSEIFDDQFSVERPDGSNFTLKIRSTKLEDSAMYFCASEREYQETQYFGPGTRLLVL.

This clonotype was counted at least ten times. The chain employs TRBV20-1 and TRBJ2-3, with TRBD2 identical over 11 bases. The trim removed 6 bases at V and 3 bases at J, leaving 5 bases unmatched. Germline lookup yields CDR1 DFQATT and CDR2 SNEGSKA (reference sequence). The CDR3 spans 14 residues. The CDR3 loop reads CSAPGLAGTDTQYF. DNA for the CDR3: TGCAGTGCACCTGGACTAGCGGGTACAGATACGCAGTATTTT.

This clonotype occurred many times. The V and J genes are TRBV9 and TRBJ2-1; D tentatively reads TRBD1 or TRBD2 (7 bases each). V shed 5 bases and J shed 9 bases, with 12 bases lying between them. The CDR3 spans 12 residues. From germline, CDR1 is SGDLS and CDR2 YYNGEE. CDR3 amino acids: CASSPRGGEQFF. For the CDR3, the DNA is TGTGCCAGCAGTCCCAGGGGGGGTGAGCAGTTCTTC.

The rearrangement links TRBV20-1 to TRBJ1-5, with 7 bases identical to TRBD1. J lost 5 bases, V lost 5 bases, and 9 bases had no gene match. This CDR3 comprises 14 residues. Germline lookup yields CDR1 DFQATT and CDR2 SNEGSKA (reference sequence). CDR3 amino acids: CSALGQSVDQPQHF. The CDR3 nucleotides are TGCAGTGCTTTGGGACAGTCCGTCGATCAGCCCCAGCATTTT.

The chain combines TRBV7-9 with TRBJ2-2, with TRBD2 identical over 8 bases. The germline V gene has CDR1 SEHNR and CDR2 FQNEAQ (reference sequence). This CDR3 is built from 14 residues. V lost 5 bases and J lost 6; bases outside the gene matches: 5. CDR3 in amino acids: CASSPRGGPGELFF. As DNA, the CDR3 is TGTGCCAGCAGCCCCCGGGGGGGGCCCGGGGAGCTGTTTTTT.

The rearrangement uses TRBV28 and TRBJ1-2; D gene uncertain. CDR1 and CDR2 from the germline V gene are MDHEN and SYDVKM. Deletions cut 10 bases from V and 4 bases from J, with 13 bases between. The length of the CDR3 is 12 residues. CDR3 amino acids: CATTEKRYGYTF. In DNA, the CDR3 is TGTGCCACCACTGAAAAGCGCTATGGCTACACCTTC.

The chain carries TRBV14 and TRBJ2-1; D ambiguous. CDR1 and CDR2 (germline): SGHDN, FVKESK. The CDR3 extends over 17 amino acids. Trimming stripped 1 base from V and 3 bases from J, with 16 bases between. CDR3 coding DNA: TGTGCCAGCAGCCAAGTCAGTGCAGGATTGTACTACAATGAGCAGTTCTTC. This sequence encodes CASSQVSAGLYYNEQFF.

The rearrangement joins TRBV5-1 to TRBJ2-7, with 8 bases fitting TRBD1. The CDR3 runs to 13 residues. In germline, CDR1 is SGHRS, CDR2 YFSETQ. V trimming: 4 bases; J trimming: 5 bases; junction bases outside the gene matches: 5. The CDR3 nucleotides are TGCGCCAGCAGCCCGCAGGGGGCGGACGAGCAGTACTTC. It is translated as CASSPQGADEQYF.

V usage is TRBV7-9 and J usage is TRBJ2-7, with a weak D call TRBD2 (7 bases). This CDR3 is built from 15 residues. The ends were cut back, 4 bases at V and 0 bases at J, with 13 bases in the middle. CDR1 is SEHNR, CDR2 FQNEAQ, per germline (reference sequence). This CDR3 is CASSSGGDTSYEQYF. For the CDR3, the DNA is TGTGCCAGCAGCTCTGGGGGGGACACCTCCTACGAGCAGTACTTC.

The genes are TRBV19 and TRBJ2-5; D remains unclear. The CDR3 sequence is 13 residues long. Germline V gene data show CDR1 as LNHDA and CDR2 as SQIVND (reference sequence). V was clipped by 5 bases and J by 2 bases, with 9 bases between them. The CDR3 DNA reads TGTGCCAGTAGTGCCCTCAGACAAGAGACCCAGTACTTC. Translation: CASSALRQETQYF.

This clonotype was picked up one time. V is TRBV20-1 and J is TRBJ2-3, with a weak D call TRBD2 (5 bases). CDR3 length: 12 amino acids. Germline V gene data show CDR1 as DFQATT and CDR2 as SNEGSKA (reference sequence). With 6 bases removed from V and 2 bases from J, the gap between germline ends came to 9 bases. CDR3 region: CSARLLTDTQYF. CDR3 DNA sequence: TGCAGTGCCAGACTACTCACAGATACGCAGTATTTT.

This clonotype was observed a handful of times. The CDR3 sequence: CASSQDWVSEQFF. The CDR3 coding sequence is TGCGCCAGCAGCCAAGATTGGGTCTCTGAGCAGTTCTTC. This sequence joins TRBV4-3 and TRBJ2-1; D is undetermined. Trimming removed 0 bases at V and 9 bases at J, with 9 bases between. Looked up from germline, CDR1 is LGHNA and CDR2 is YSLEER. The CDR3 length is 13 residues.

This chain links TRBV21-1 with TRBJ2-3; the tabulated D call, TRBD1, remains unverified against the DNA. TRBV21-1 is classified as a pseudogene. CDR3 size: 13 residues. This CDR3 reads CASRPHRDETQYF. The CDR3 DNA sequence: TGTGCCAGCCGCCCCCATCGGGACGAGACGCAGTATTTT.

The chain has TRBV6-1 and TRBJ1-1, with D unresolved. The V and J ends lost 7 bases and 0 bases respectively, with 9 bases between them. From germline, CDR1 is MNHNS and CDR2 SASEGT. The CDR3 loop spans 13 amino acids. CDR3 bases: TGTGCCAGCACGAACGAGCTGAACACTGAAGCTTTCTTT. This translates into CASTNELNTEAFF.

This chain connects TRBV28 to TRBJ2-5, with 8 bases lining up with TRBD1. The germline gives CDR1 MDHEN, CDR2 SYDVKM. V lost 2 bases to trimming and J lost 2 bases; unmatched junction nucleotides: 4. The CDR3 runs 15 residues. CDR3 protein: CASSLPDRGQETQYF. The CDR3 DNA follows: TGTGCCAGCAGTTTACCTGACAGGGGACAAGAGACCCAGTACTTC.

The CDR3 protein is CASRDSDEQFF. In DNA form, the CDR3 reads TGTGCCAGCAGAGACAGTGATGAGCAGTTCTTC. The chain uses TRBV7-6 and TRBJ2-1, with a tentative D call TRBD1 (5 bases). The germline V and J ends were trimmed by 6 bases and 8 bases, with 8 bases remaining between them. CDR1 SGHVS and CDR2 FNYEAQ come from the germline V gene. The CDR3 totals 11 residues.

The chain couples TRBV20-1 to TRBJ2-2; 9 nucleotides line up with TRBD1. V gave up 4 bases and J gave up 3 bases; unmatched junction bases: 3. This CDR3 has 14 amino acids. Germline V gene data show CDR1 as DFQATT and CDR2 as SNEGSKA (reference sequence). In DNA form, the CDR3 reads TGCAGTGCTATGCGACAGGGGGACACCGGGGAGCTGTTTTTT. Amino acids: CSAMRQGDTGELFF.

The chain links TRBV27 to TRBJ2-7; 7 bases agree with TRBD1. Trimming at V came to 4 bases and at J to 3 bases, leaving 9 bases not matched to a gene. Germline lookup yields CDR1 MNHEY and CDR2 SMNVEV (reference sequence). CDR3 size: 15 residues. For the CDR3, the DNA is TGTGCCAGCAGTTCCTCGTCACAGGGGCTCTACGAGCAGTACTTC. Its protein product is CASSSSSQGLYEQYF.

The chain uses TRBV15 and TRBJ2-7; 7 nucleotides line up with TRBD1. The CDR3 has 20 residues. Germline V gives CDR1 LNHNV, CDR2 YYDKDF (reference sequence). With 0 bases clipped from V and 0 bases from J, the junction kept 17 bases outside the gene matches. CDR3 sequence (DNA): TGTGCCACCAGCAGAGATTCTGGTCGGTCTAGGGGGCATCTCTCCTACGAGCAGTACTTC. Translating it yields CATSRDSGRSRGHLSYEQYF.

The chain recombines TRBV4-3 with TRBJ2-1; TRBD1 is a possible D gene (6 bases). The CDR3 is 15 amino acids. V gave up 5 bases and J gave up 4 bases, with 15 bases separating them. Germline-derived CDR1 and CDR2 are LGHNA and YSLEER. The CDR3 loop reads CASSMDGTSYNEQFF. Here the CDR3 DNA reads TGCGCCAGCAGCATGGACGGGACAAGTTACAATGAGCAGTTCTTC.

The rearrangement links TRBV29-1 to TRBJ2-3; D is possibly TRBD2 (5 bases). Germline CDR1 reads SQVTM; CDR2 reads ANQGSEA. V gave up 8 bases and J gave up 8 bases, with 14 bases separating them. The CDR3 spans 11 residues. CDR3 nucleotide sequence: TGCAGCATCTTAGAGGGCGGTACGCAGTATTTT. Amino acid sequence: CSILEGGTQYF.

This clonotype was counted ten times or more. The chain has TRBV20-1 and TRBJ2-7; a possible D gene is TRBD2 (6 bases). The germline CDR1 and CDR2 sequences are DFQATT and SNEGSKA (reference sequence). Trimming removed 0 bases from V and 0 bases from J, with 9 bases in between. This CDR3 spans 14 amino acids. The CDR3 DNA reads as TGCAGTGCTAGAGATATGGGGGGCTCCTACGAGCAGTACTTC. It specifies CSARDMGGSYEQYF.

This clonotype was observed at least ten times. This chain links TRBV7-2 with TRBJ2-3; tentatively, D is TRBD2 (5 bases). Germline-derived CDR1 and CDR2 are SGHTA and FQGNSA. The V gene lost 4 bases and the J gene lost 6 bases, with 14 bases spanning the gap. The CDR3 covers 14 residues. CDR3 sequence (DNA): TGTGCCAGCAGCTCAAGGACTGGGCCGGATACGCAGTATTTT. Amino acids: CASSSRTGPDTQYF. Full variable domain (missing parts from reference TRBV7-2 and TRBJ2-3): GAGVSQSPSNKVTEKGKDVELRCDPISGHTALYWYRQSLGQGLEFLIYFQGNSAPDKSGLPSDRFSAERTGGSVSTLTIQRTQQEDSAVYLCASSSRTGPDTQYFGPGTRLTVL.

The CDR3 here is CASSFAQGDGYTF. The CDR3, as DNA: TGTGCCAGCAGCTTCGCCCAGGGAGATGGCTACACCTTC. The chain has TRBV7-6 and TRBJ1-2, with D possibly being TRBD1 (5 bases). CDR1 and CDR2 from the germline V gene are SGHVS and FNYEAQ. The CDR3 length is 13 residues. V was trimmed by 3 bases and J by 6 bases, leaving 11 bases between them.

The genes are TRBV3-1 and TRBJ2-5; no definite D call. TRBJ2-7 matches the DNA end more closely, so the J call is doubtful. Germline assignment: CDR1 LGHDT and CDR2 YNNKEL (reference sequence). This CDR3 spans 14 amino acids. CDR3 amino acids: CASSQEAETYEQYF. In DNA form, the CDR3 reads TGTGCCAGCAGCCAAGAAGCAGAAACCTACGAGCAGTACTTC.

This clonotype was observed a handful of times. The V call is TRBV5-1, the J call TRBJ2-1; D may be TRBD2 (6 bases). V lost 0 bases and J lost 7, with 20 bases in between. The CDR3 contains 17 residues. Per germline, CDR1 SGHRS and CDR2 YFSETQ. The CDR3 sequence: CASSLAEGTLMGNEQFF. The CDR3 DNA reads as TGCGCCAGCAGCTTGGCCGAAGGGACTCTCATGGGGAATGAGCAGTTCTTC.